This T cell receptor (beta chain) was recovered during a study of CD8 T cells in Susac syndrome. CD8+ and CD4+ T cells taken from blood had their TCR beta sequenced. Recently defined diagnostic criteria for definite or probable disease were fulfilled by Susac syndrome patients. Reverse transcription used 0.5 to 1 ug RNA and random hexamers. Amplification of TCR beta CDR3 was carried out by immunoSEQ multiplex PCR, which covered 54 Vbeta and 13 Jbeta segments. Each CDR3 protein gets one entry after TCRdb re-called the immunoSEQ multiplex PCR reads with MiXCR. The data show a few hundred thousand distinct CDR3 sequences, about 94% seen once. The V end lost 0 bases, the J end lost 3 bases, and 12 bases lay between the germline ends. The germline V gene has CDR1 GTSNPN and CDR2 SVGIG (reference sequence). This CDR3 has 14 residues.

This receptor was taken from a human donor with Susac syndrome. This chain uses TRBV30 with TRBJ2-7; D is perhaps TRBD1 (5 bases). The sequencing input was CD4+ T cells from PBMCs. CDR3 DNA sequence: TGTGCCTGGAGTGTAACAGGATCACACTACGAGCAGTACTTC. Its translation: CAWSVTGSHYEQYF.